Below, 11 T cell receptor beta chains from the same sample are listed, as sequenced in a study of OX40 agonist ivuxolimab in advanced cancers. The method was immunoSEQ multiplex PCR; TCRdb's version includes in-frame clones alone and lacks a portion of them. The repertoire holds about 73,000 clones, with roughly 90% as singletons. Sequences were derived from CD4+ or CD8+ T cells sorted from blood, sampled in a trial of the OX40 agonist ivuxolimab. These TCRs come from an adult with an advanced solid tumor such as melanoma, head and neck, liver or kidney cancer.

V is TRBV19 and J is TRBJ1-4; the D gene is possibly TRBD1 (6 bases). CDR1 is LNHDA, CDR2 SQIVND, per germline (reference sequence). V dropped 7 bases and J dropped 0 bases, with 12 bases sitting between them. CDR3 length equals 15 residues. CDR3 bases: TGTGCCAGTACCACAGGGTATACAACTAATGAAAAACTGTTTTTT. Its protein product is CASTTGYTTNEKLFF.

This chain joins TRBV5-1 and TRBJ1-2, with unresolved D. Germline CDR1 SGHRS, CDR2 YFSETQ. This CDR3 region has 16 residues. V was trimmed by 4 bases and J by 5 bases, leaving 21 bases between them. The CDR3 DNA reads TGCGCCAGCAGCCCCCGACCCGTCCCCTCATCTTATGGCTACACCTTC. Amino acid sequence: CASSPRPVPSSYGYTF.

CDR3 region: CASSLAVVPTYEQYF. CDR3 in DNA: TGTGCCAGCAGCTTGGCCGTAGTCCCCACCTACGAGCAGTACTTC. The chain joins TRBV5-5 to TRBJ2-7; D unresolved. This CDR3 is 15 amino acids long. Germline values: CDR1 SGHKS, CDR2 YYEKEE (reference sequence). V was trimmed by 0 bases and J by 2 bases, leaving 12 bases between them.

The V and J genes are TRBV7-9 and TRBJ2-3; D might be TRBD1 (6 bases). The CDR3 extends over 13 amino acids. Germline loops: CDR1 SEHNR, CDR2 FQNEAQ (reference sequence). Between the trimmed V and J ends, which lost 5 bases and 5 bases, there was a span of 11 bases. The CDR3 loop reads CASSRAGEDTQYF. In DNA, the CDR3 is TGTGCCAGCAGCCGGGCAGGGGAAGATACGCAGTATTTT.

Turning to this clone: This sample includes further DNA sequences coding for the same CDR3. This chain joins TRBV20-1 and TRBJ2-7; tentative D call: TRBD2 (5 bases). The CDR3 extends over 11 amino acids. Looked up from germline, CDR1 is DFQATT and CDR2 is SNEGSKA (reference sequence). Trimming pared 6 bases from V and 4 bases from J, leaving 10 bases between. The CDR3 DNA reads as TGCAGTGCCAGCCGGGGATACGAGCAGTACTTC. The encoded protein is CSASRGYEQYF.

This chain joins TRBV7-9 and TRBJ2-2, with 10 bases identical to TRBD2. The length of the CDR3 is 15 residues. Germline V gene sequence: CDR1 SEHNR, CDR2 FQNEAQ (reference sequence). J gave up 6 bases and V 6 bases, and 7 bases lay outside the gene matches. The CDR3: CASRLSGRAPGELFF. The CDR3 nucleotides read TGTGCCAGCAGGTTAAGCGGGAGGGCCCCCGGGGAGCTGTTTTTT.

This chain links TRBV5-1 with TRBJ1-1, with a weak D call TRBD1 (5 bases). The CDR3 sequence is 15 residues long. V was trimmed by 0 bases and J by 5 bases, leaving 14 bases between them. The germline CDR1 and CDR2 sequences are SGHRS and YFSETQ. The CDR3 sequence is CASSLVGGLRTEAFF. As DNA, the CDR3 is TGCGCCAGCAGCTTGGTTGGGGGGTTAAGGACTGAAGCTTTCTTT.

The rearrangement links TRBV6-6 to TRBJ1-5, with D maybe TRBD1 (5 bases). Germline lookup yields CDR1 MNHNY and CDR2 SVGAGI (reference sequence). CDR3 length equals 10 residues. The CDR3 loop is CAAGYQPQHF. The CDR3 bases are TGTGCGGCAGGGTATCAGCCCCAGCATTTT.

This clone was seen just once. The chain recombines TRBV5-1 with TRBJ1-1; TRBD1 aligns across 9 bases. The CDR3 is 16 residues long. Losses at the gene ends were 7 bases for V and 5 bases for J; bases not matched to a gene: 15. Germline loops: CDR1 SGHRS, CDR2 YFSETQ. In DNA, the CDR3 is TGCGCCAGCCAAAGACAGGGGGTGTCGGGGAGTACTGAAGCTTTCTTT. Translation gives CASQRQGVSGSTEAFF.

The chain has TRBV5-1 and TRBJ2-3, with D perhaps matching TRBD2 (6 bases). V lost 3 bases and J 3 bases, leaving 11 bases between the germline ends. Germline V gene sequence: CDR1 SGHRS, CDR2 YFSETQ. The CDR3 spans 14 residues. The CDR3 sequence is CASSSGVETDTQYF. CDR3 coding DNA: TGCGCCAGCAGCTCGGGGGTGGAGACAGATACGCAGTATTTT.

This sequence joins TRBV9 and TRBJ2-2; tentative D call: TRBD1 (6 bases). Per germline, CDR1 SGDLS and CDR2 YYNGEE. V was clipped by 0 bases and J by 7 bases, with 10 bases between them. CDR3 length: 14 residues. The CDR3: CASSVAPGVGELFF. In nucleotides, the CDR3 is TGTGCCAGCAGCGTAGCGCCAGGGGTCGGGGAGCTGTTTTTT.